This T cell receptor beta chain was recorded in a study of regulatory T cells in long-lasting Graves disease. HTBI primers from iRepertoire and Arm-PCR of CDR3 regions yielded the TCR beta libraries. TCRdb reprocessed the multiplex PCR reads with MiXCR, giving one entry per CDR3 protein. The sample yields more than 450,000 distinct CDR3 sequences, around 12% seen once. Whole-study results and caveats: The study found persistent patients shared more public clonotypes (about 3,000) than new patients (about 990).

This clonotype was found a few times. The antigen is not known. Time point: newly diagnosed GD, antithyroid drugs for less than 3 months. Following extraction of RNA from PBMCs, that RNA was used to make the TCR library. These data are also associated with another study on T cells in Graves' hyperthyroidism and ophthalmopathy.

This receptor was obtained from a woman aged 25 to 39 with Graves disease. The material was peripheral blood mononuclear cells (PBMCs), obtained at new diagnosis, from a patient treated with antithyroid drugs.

CDR3 sequence (DNA): TGCGCCAGCAGCCAGGTCCTCAGACAGGGGAACTATGGCTACACCTTC. Amino acid sequence: CASSQVLRQGNYGYTF. The genes are TRBV4-3 and TRBJ1-2, with 8 bases matching TRBD1. J was trimmed by 2 bases and V by 3 bases; bases with no gene match: 8. The CDR3 has 16 amino acids. In germline, CDR1 is LGHNA, CDR2 YSLEER.